This T cell receptor beta chain originates from a study of radiotherapy plus CTLA-4 blockade in lung cancer. Study conclusions and caveats: Reports state that early shifts in blood T cell clones, with interferon-beta, best predicted response.

Clones were read by immunoSEQ multiplex PCR, and TCRdb kept only the in-frame ones, dropping some. The repertoire consists of roughly 60,000 clones, with around 77% occurring once and the leading ten covering 2.9%. CDR1 is MNHNS, CDR2 SASEGT, per germline. The CDR3 is made up of 14 amino acids. The trim removed 10 bases at V and 0 bases at J, leaving 7 bases unmatched. In the case of this clone: Its cognate antigen is unknown.

The sequencing here drew on peripheral blood, taken from a patient treated with radiotherapy plus ipilimumab. The TCR originated in a human donor with non-small cell lung cancer who had a complete response to radiotherapy plus ipilimumab. The chain is built from TRBV6-1 and TRBJ2-7; 9 bases map to TRBD1. The CDR3 sequence: CATLQGAASYEQYF. For the CDR3, the DNA is TGTGCCACCCTACAGGGGGCTGCCTCCTACGAGCAGTACTTC.